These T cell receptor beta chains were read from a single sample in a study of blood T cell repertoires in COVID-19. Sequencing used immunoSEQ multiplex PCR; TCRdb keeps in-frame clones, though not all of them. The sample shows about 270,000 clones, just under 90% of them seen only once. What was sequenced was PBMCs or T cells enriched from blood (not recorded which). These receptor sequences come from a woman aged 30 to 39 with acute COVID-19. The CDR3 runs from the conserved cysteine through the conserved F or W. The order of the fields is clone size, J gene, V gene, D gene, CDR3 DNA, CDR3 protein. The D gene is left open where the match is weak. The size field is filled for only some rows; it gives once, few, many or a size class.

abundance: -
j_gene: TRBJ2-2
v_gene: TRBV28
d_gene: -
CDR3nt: TGTGCCAGCAGTTTTCTATCATTGCCCGGGGAGCTGTTTTTT
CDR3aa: CASSFLSLPGELFF

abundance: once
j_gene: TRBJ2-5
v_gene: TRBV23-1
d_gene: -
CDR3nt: TGCGCCAGCAGTCAATTGGAGAGGTGGGACCAAGAGACCCAGTACTTC
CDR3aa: CASSQLERWDQETQYF

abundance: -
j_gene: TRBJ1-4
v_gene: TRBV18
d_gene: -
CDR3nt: TGTGCCAGCTCACTCTATCTTGACACCGATAATGAAAAACTGTTTTTT
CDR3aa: CASSLYLDTDNEKLFF

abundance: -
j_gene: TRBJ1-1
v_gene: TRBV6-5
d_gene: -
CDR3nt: TGTGCCAGCAGGTTGCAGGAGAACACTGAAGCTTTCTTT
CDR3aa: CASRLQENTEAFF

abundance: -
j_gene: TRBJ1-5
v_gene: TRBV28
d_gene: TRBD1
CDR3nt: TGTGCCAGCTGGAAGGGGGCAGGGTATAATCAGCCCCAGCATTTT
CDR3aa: CASWKGAGYNQPQHF

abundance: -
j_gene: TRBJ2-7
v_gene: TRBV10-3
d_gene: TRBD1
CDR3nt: TGTGCCATCAGCCCTCAGGGGGAGCCCTACGAGCAGTACTTC
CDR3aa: CAISPQGEPYEQYF

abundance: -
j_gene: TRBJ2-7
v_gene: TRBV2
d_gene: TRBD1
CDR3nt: TGTGCCAGCCGGGACAGACTAACCTACGAGCAGTACTTC
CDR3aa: CASRDRLTYEQYF

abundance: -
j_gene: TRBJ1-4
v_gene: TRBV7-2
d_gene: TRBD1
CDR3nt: TGTGCCAGCAGCTACGTAGGGACAGGGACTAATGAAAAACTGTTTTTT
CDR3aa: CASSYVGTGTNEKLFF

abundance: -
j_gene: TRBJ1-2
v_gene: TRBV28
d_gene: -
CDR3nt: TGTGCCACAATGCAGGGGTCCCGGGGCTATGGCTACACCTTC
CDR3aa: CATMQGSRGYGYTF

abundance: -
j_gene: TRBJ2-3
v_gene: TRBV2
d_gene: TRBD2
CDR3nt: TGTGCCAGCGGGGGACTAGCGGGAGACACAGATACGCAGTATTTT
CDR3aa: CASGGLAGDTDTQYF

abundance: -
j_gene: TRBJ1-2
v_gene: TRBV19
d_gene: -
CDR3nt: TGTGCCAGTAGCTCCCAGTCCAGGGAGGTCTATGGCTACACCTTC
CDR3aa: CASSSQSREVYGYTF

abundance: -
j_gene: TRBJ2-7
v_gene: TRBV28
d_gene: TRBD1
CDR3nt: TGTGCCAGCAGTTTGCCTCGACAGGGGGTTTTCATCGAGCAGTACTTC
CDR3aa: CASSLPRQGVFIEQYF

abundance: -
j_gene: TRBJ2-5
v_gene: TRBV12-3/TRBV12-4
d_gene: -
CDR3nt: TGTGCCAGCAGCCTTCAAGAGACCCAGTACTTC
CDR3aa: CASSLQETQYF

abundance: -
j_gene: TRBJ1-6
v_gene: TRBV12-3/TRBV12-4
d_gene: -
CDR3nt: TGTGCCAGCAGTTCGACAGGTCCCTCGGCCCTCCACTTT
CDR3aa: CASSSTGPSALHF

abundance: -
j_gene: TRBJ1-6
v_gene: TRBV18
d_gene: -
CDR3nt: TGTGCCAGCTCACCCACATCCAGCTTGGAGTTTTCACCCCTCCACTTT
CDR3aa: CASSPTSSLEFSPLHF

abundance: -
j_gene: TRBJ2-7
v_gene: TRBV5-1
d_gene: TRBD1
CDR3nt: TGCGCCAGCAGCTTGGATACAGGGGGCTTGGACGAGCAGTACTTC
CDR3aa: CASSLDTGGLDEQYF

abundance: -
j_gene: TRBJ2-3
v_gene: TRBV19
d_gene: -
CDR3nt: TGTGCCAGTAGTATTGGGCGATTCACAGATACGCAGTATTTT
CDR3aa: CASSIGRFTDTQYF

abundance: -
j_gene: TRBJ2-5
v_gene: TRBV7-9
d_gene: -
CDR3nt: TGTGCCAGCAGCCCCCCTGCGGAGACCCAGTACTTC
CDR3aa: CASSPPAETQYF

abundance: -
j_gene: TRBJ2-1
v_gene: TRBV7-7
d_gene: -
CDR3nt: TGTGCTAGCAGCTTAACGGGAGAACCCTACAATGAGCAGTTCTTC
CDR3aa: CASSLTGEPYNEQFF

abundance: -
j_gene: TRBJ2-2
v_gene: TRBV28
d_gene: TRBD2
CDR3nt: TGTGCCAGCAGGGGTAGCGGGATTATGAACACCGGGGAGCTGTTTTTT
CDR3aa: CASRGSGIMNTGELFF

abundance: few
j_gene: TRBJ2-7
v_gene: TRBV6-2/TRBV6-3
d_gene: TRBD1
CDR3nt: TGTGCCAGCAGTTACCTCCGGGACAGAAGTGAGCAGTACTTC
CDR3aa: CASSYLRDRSEQYF

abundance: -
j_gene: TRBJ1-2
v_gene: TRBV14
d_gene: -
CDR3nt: TGTGCCAGCAGCCAATATCTCCCGAACTATGGCTACACCTTC
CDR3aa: CASSQYLPNYGYTF

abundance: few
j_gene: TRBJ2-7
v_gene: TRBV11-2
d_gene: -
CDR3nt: TGTGCCAGCAGCTCCCTAGCAGGGGCGCAGGACGAGCAGTACTTC
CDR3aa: CASSSLAGAQDEQYF

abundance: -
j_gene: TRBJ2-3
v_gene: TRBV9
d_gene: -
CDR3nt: TGTGCCAGCAGCGTAGCTACTCAAATGCCAGATACGCAGTATTTT
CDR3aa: CASSVATQMPDTQYF

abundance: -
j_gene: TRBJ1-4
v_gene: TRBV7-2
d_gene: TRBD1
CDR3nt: TGTGCCAGCAGCTTAGGACAGGGCTTTGGAAAACTGTTTTTT
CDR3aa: CASSLGQGFGKLFF

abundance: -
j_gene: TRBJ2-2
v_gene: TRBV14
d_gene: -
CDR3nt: TGTGCCAGCAGCCAAGAATCGTACAGACAATACACCGGGGAGCTGTTTTTT
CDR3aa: CASSQESYRQYTGELFF

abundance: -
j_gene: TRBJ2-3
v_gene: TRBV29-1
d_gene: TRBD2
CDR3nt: TGCAGCGTTCGTACTAGCGGCCAATCGCAGTATTTT
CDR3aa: CSVRTSGQSQYF

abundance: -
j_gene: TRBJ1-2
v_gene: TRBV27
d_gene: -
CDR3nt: TGTGCCAGCAGTCCCAGGGGCATTGACTATGGCTACACCTTC
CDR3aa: CASSPRGIDYGYTF